This T cell receptor (beta chain) was sequenced during a study of cytomegalovirus exposure and HLA in healthy donors. The PCR contained 60 Vbeta and 13 Jbeta primers. Sequencing was performed with immunoSEQ multiplex PCR; in TCRdb, only in-frame clones are kept and a portion is missing. The top ten clones hold 2.5% to 3.5% of a sample with roughly 100,000 clones, 65% to 80% of them seen once. Whole-study findings and limits: Reportedly, a later analysis found an Asian-associated ancestry cluster had fewer N-insertions than the roughly 700-donor mean.

The ends were cut back, 0 bases at V and 10 bases at J, with 10 bases in the middle. Germline V gives CDR1 MNHNY, CDR2 SVGAGI (reference sequence). The CDR3 totals 14 residues. Healthy people donating bone marrow made up the donors. Turning to this clone: Its target is unknown.

Sequencing input: PBMCs. The J gene is TRBJ1-6, the V gene TRBV6-6; weak D call: TRBD1 (5 bases). The TCR originated in a middle-aged woman in good health and CMV-seronegative. As DNA, the CDR3 is TGTGCCAGCAGTTACTCCGACAGTTCCTCACCCCTCCACTTT. As protein: CASSYSDSSSPLHF.